A selection of T cell receptor beta chains follows, all from one sample in a study of CD8+CD57+ T cells in acquired aplastic anemia. Each CDR3 protein gets one entry after TCRdb re-called the reads with MiXCR. Altogether under 250,000 distinct CDR3 sequences are present, almost 35% being singletons, with the ten largest covering around 1.1%. The specimen was sorted CD4+, CD8+, or CD8+CD57+ T cells (not recorded which) from PBMCs. The receptors derive from a human donor in good health, serving as a control. The CDR3 runs from the conserved cysteine through the conserved F or W. A D gene is named only where the DNA matches it firmly. Some rows have no size entry. The others give once, few or many, or a class for an expanded clone.

clone_size,v_call,j_call,d_call,cdr3_aa,cdr3_nt
.,TRBV10-2,TRBJ1-6,TRBD1,CATRTGANSPLHF,TGCGCCACCCGGACAGGGGCTAATTCACCCCTCCACTTT
many,TRBV5-1,TRBJ2-7,TRBD1,CASSTRTGVHEQYF,TGCGCCAGCAGCACTCGGACAGGGGTCCACGAGCAGTACTTC
many,TRBV4-2,TRBJ2-3,.,CASSQVPDTQYF,TGTGCCAGCAGCCAAGTTCCAGATACGCAGTATTTT
many,TRBV19,TRBJ1-2,.,CASHTGLSGRYTF,TGTGCCAGTCATACGGGACTTTCCGGCCGCTACACCTTC
few,TRBV5-6,TRBJ1-1,.,CASSLLRGGNTEAFF,TGTGCCAGCAGCTTGTTGAGGGGGGGGAACACTGAAGCTTTCTTT
.,TRBV2,TRBJ1-1,.,CASMSLDRNTEAFF,TGTGCCAGCATGTCGCTGGACAGAAACACTGAAGCTTTCTTT
many,TRBV7-8,TRBJ1-2,TRBD1,CASSREGQGAGGYTF,TGTGCCAGCAGCCGCGAGGGACAGGGGGCCGGTGGCTACACCTTC
many,TRBV2,TRBJ1-2,.,CASSPFEGGYTF,TGTGCCAGCAGCCCTTTTGAAGGAGGCTACACCTTC
.,TRBV27,TRBJ2-7,TRBD2,CASSFLGLADSSYEQYF,TGTGCCAGCAGTTTCCTCGGACTAGCCGACAGCTCCTACGAGCAGTACTTC
many,TRBV29-1,TRBJ2-7,TRBD1,CSVVGSGTASGEQYF,TGCAGCGTTGTTGGATCCGGGACAGCCTCCGGCGAGCAGTACTTC
many,TRBV7-9,TRBJ1-6,TRBD1,CASSRTGLNSPLHF,TGTGCCAGCAGCCGGACAGGCCTTAATTCACCCCTCCACTTT
many,TRBV19,TRBJ2-3,.,CASSDRLSLTDTQYF,TGTGCCAGTAGTGACAGACTATCCCTCACAGATACGCAGTATTTT
many,TRBV6-1,TRBJ1-5,.,CASRVVSRQPQHF,TGTGCCAGCAGGGTTGTTAGTCGGCAGCCCCAGCATTTT
.,TRBV4-2,TRBJ2-3,TRBD2,CASSQGTSGGGTDTQYF,TGTGCCAGCAGCCAAGGGACTAGCGGGGGGGGCACAGATACGCAGTATTTT
few,TRBV11-1,TRBJ2-2,.,CASSLLSTNTGELFF,TGTGCCAGCAGCTTACTTTCTACGAACACCGGGGAGCTGTTTTTT
many,TRBV2,TRBJ2-2,.,CASLRGANTGELFF,TGTGCCAGCCTTAGGGGGGCGAACACCGGGGAGCTGTTTTTT
many,TRBV7-9,TRBJ1-2,.,CASSLAAGDGYTF,TGTGCCAGCAGCTTAGCGGCAGGGGATGGCTACACCTTC
.,TRBV7-3,TRBJ2-1,.,CASSLPQGYEQFF,TGTGCCAGCAGCTTACCGCAGGGTTATGAGCAGTTCTTC
many,TRBV20-1,TRBJ2-1,.,CSANRGGNEQFF,TGCAGTGCAAACAGGGGGGGGAATGAGCAGTTCTTC